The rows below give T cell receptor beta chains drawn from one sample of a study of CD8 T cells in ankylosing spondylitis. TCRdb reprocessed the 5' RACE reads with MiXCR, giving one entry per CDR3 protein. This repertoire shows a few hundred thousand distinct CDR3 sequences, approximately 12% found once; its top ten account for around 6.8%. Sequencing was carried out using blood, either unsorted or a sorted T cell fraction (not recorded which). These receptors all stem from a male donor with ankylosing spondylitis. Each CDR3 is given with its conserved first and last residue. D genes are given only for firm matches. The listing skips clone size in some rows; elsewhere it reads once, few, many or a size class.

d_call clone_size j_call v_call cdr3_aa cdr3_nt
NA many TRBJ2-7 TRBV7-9 CASSRTYEQYF TGTGCCAGCAGCAGGACCTACGAGCAGTACTTC
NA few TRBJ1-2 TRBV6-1 CASRMTATQYGYTF TGTGCCAGCAGGATGACGGCCACTCAATATGGCTACACCTTC
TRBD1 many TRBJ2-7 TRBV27 CASSFTGVSYEQYF TGTGCCAGCAGTTTTACAGGGGTCTCCTACGAGCAGTACTTC
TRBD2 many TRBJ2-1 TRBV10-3 CAIRIGTSDEQFF TGTGCCATCAGGATCGGGACTAGCGACGAGCAGTTCTTC
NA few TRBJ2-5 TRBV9 CASSYYLGETQYF TGTGCCAGCAGCTACTACTTGGGGGAGACCCAGTACTTC
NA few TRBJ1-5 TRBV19 CASSIIQNNQPQHF TGTGCCAGTAGTATAATACAGAACAATCAGCCCCAGCATTTT
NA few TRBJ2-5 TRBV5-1 CASTPGPQETQYF TGCGCCAGCACTCCGGGACCACAAGAGACCCAGTACTTC
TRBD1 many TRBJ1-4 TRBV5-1 CASSWSGTANEKLFF TGCGCCAGCAGCTGGTCCGGGACAGCTAATGAAAAACTGTTTTTT
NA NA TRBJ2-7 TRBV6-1 CASSEAVVWGPYEQYF TGTGCCAGCAGTGAAGCGGTGGTTTGGGGGCCTTACGAGCAGTACTTC
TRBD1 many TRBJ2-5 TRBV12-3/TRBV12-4 CACGQGETQYF TGTGCCTGCGGACAGGGAGAGACCCAGTACTTC
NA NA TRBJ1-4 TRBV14 CASSQFDSKNEKLFF TGTGCCAGCAGCCAATTCGACAGCAAAAATGAAAAACTGTTTTTT
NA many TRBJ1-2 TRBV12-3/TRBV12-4 CASSPGNNYGYTF TGTGCCAGCAGCCCAGGGAATAACTATGGCTACACCTTC
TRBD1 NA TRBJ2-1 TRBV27 CASSPQGANSYNEQFF TGTGCCAGCAGTCCCCAGGGGGCCAACTCCTACAATGAGCAGTTCTTC
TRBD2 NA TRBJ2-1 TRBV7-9 CASSRAGGNEQFF TGTGCCAGCAGCCGAGCGGGGGGTAATGAGCAGTTCTTC
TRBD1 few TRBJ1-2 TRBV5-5 CASSELGTGYGYGYTF TGTGCCAGCAGCGAATTAGGGACAGGGTACGGTTATGGCTACACCTTC